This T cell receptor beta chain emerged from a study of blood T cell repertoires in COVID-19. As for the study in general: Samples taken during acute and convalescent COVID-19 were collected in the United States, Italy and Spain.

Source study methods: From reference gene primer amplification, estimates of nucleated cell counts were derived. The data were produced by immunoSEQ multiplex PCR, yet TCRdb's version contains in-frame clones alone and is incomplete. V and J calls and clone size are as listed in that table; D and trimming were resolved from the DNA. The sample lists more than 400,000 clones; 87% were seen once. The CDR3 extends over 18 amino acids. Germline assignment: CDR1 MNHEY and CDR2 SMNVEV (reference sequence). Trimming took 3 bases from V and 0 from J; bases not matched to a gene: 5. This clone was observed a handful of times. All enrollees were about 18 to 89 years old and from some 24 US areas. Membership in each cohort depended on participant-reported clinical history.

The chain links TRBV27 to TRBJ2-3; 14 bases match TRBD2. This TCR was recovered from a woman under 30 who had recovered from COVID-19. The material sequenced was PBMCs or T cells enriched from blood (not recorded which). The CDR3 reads CASSLTSGGAESTDTQYF. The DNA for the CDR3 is TGTGCCAGCAGTTTGACTAGCGGGGGGGCGGAAAGCACAGATACGCAGTATTTT.